This T cell receptor beta chain was sequenced in a study of siplizumab effects on memory and regulatory T cells. V shed 0 bases and J shed 6 bases, with 12 bases lying between them. Looked up from germline, CDR1 is LNHDA and CDR2 is SQIVND (reference sequence). This CDR3 is 15 amino acids long. As to this clone: Other DNA sequences in this specimen translate into the identical CDR3.

The assay was immunoSEQ multiplex PCR, and TCRdb's table has in-frame clones only and misses some. The sample has 100,000 to 110,000 clones; about 94% are singletons. This rearrangement joins TRBV19 to TRBJ1-5; a possible D gene is TRBD1 (6 bases). Sequencing was performed on non-Treg CD4+ T cells sorted from blood. The TCR sequence derives from a human donor in good health. CDR3 residues: CASSIETGLSQPQHF. The DNA of the CDR3 is TGTGCCAGTAGTATAGAAACAGGGCTGAGTCAGCCCCAGCATTTT.